The 19 T cell receptor beta chains listed next were all sequenced from one sample in a study of pediatric ulcerative colitis. Sequenced by immunoSEQ multiplex PCR; TCRdb stores in-frame clones only, minus some. Of about 35,000 clones listed, about 81% are singletons. Rectal tissue came from one to two pinch biopsies taken at colonoscopy. The sequenced sample was gut tissue. These receptor sequences come from a boy aged 5 to 17 with mild ulcerative colitis.

The DNA for the CDR3 is TGTGCCATCAGTTCAGGGTTAAAGACCCAGTACTTC. Its protein is CAISSGLKTQYF. V is TRBV10-3 and J is TRBJ2-5, with TRBD1 as a possible D gene (5 bases). V lost 5 bases to trimming and J lost 6 bases, with 10 bases between them. The CDR3 runs to 12 residues. Germline V gives CDR1 ENHRY, CDR2 SYGVKD.

This clone was seen just once. The genes are TRBV29-1 and TRBJ1-1; D not resolved. The germline gives CDR1 SQVTM, CDR2 ANQGSEA. The ends were cut back, 0 bases at V and 4 bases at J, with 9 bases in the middle. The CDR3 is made up of 13 amino acids. In nucleotides, the CDR3 is TGCAGCGTTGAAGAATACGGTGCCACTGAAGCTTTCTTT. Protein product: CSVEEYGATEAFF.

The chain recombines TRBV18 with TRBJ2-3; D not resolved. The V gene's germline CDR1 is KGHSH and CDR2 LQKENI. V was clipped by 3 bases and J by 6 bases, with 22 bases between them. The CDR3 length is 17 residues. This CDR3 is CASSPGWARGVGDTQYF. DNA for the CDR3: TGTGCCAGCTCACCCGGGTGGGCCCGCGGAGTAGGTGATACGCAGTATTTT.

V is TRBV7-3 and J is TRBJ2-5, with D maybe TRBD1 (5 bases). The ends were cut back, 4 bases at V and 5 bases at J, with 11 bases in the middle. Germline-derived CDR1 and CDR2 are SGHTA and FQGTGA. The CDR3 extends over 13 amino acids. The CDR3 sequence: CASSYNKGETQYF. CDR3 DNA: TGTGCCAGCAGCTATAATAAGGGGGAGACCCAGTACTTC. The variable domain in full, with the rest retrieved from reference TRBV7-3 and TRBJ2-5, is GAGVSQTPSNKVTEKGKYVELRCDPISGHTALYWYRQSLGQGPEFLIYFQGTGAADDSGLPNDRFFAVRPEGSVSTLKIQRTERGDSAVYLCASSYNKGETQYFGPGTRLLVL.

The chain has TRBV19 and TRBJ1-5; no clear D gene. V lost 1 base and J 4 bases, leaving 5 bases between the germline ends. Germline-derived CDR1 and CDR2 are LNHDA and SQIVND (reference sequence). The CDR3 totals 13 residues. CDR3 protein: CASSIGGNQPQHF. In DNA form, the CDR3 reads TGTGCCAGTAGTATAGGAGGGAATCAGCCCCAGCATTTT.

The chain recombines TRBV6-5 with TRBJ1-1; 7 positions match TRBD1. Germline V gives CDR1 MNHEY, CDR2 SVGAGI. V lost 6 bases and J lost 4; bases outside the gene matches: 11. CDR3 length: 15 amino acids. The CDR3, as DNA: TGTGCCAGCAGCTTGCGCTCCAGGGGGGGCACTGAAGCTTTCTTT. Protein product: CASSLRSRGGTEAFF.

The chain has TRBV7-2 and TRBJ1-2; maybe TRBD1 (5 bases). Germline assignment: CDR1 SGHTA and CDR2 FQGNSA. V lost 1 base and J 8 bases, leaving 23 bases between the germline ends. This CDR3 contains 17 residues. CDR3 sequence (DNA): TGTGCCAGCAGCTTAGACATCACCCCGGGGACCCGTAGGGGCTACACCTTC. It is translated as CASSLDITPGTRRGYTF. Full variable domain (outside the CDR3, taken from reference TRBV7-2 and TRBJ1-2): GAGVSQSPSNKVTEKGKDVELRCDPISGHTALYWYRQSLGQGLEFLIYFQGNSAPDKSGLPSDRFSAERTGGSVSTLTIQRTQQEDSAVYLCASSLDITPGTRRGYTFGSGTRLTVV.

This clone was seen only a few times. This chain joins TRBV7-2 and TRBJ1-2; D might be TRBD1 (6 bases). Germline loops: CDR1 SGHTA, CDR2 FQGNSA. The CDR3 runs to 14 residues. V was shortened by 2 bases and J by 6 bases, with 13 bases between the two germline ends. The CDR3 reads CASSLLTGSNGYTF. The CDR3 nucleotides are TGTGCCAGCAGCTTACTCACAGGGAGCAATGGCTACACCTTC.

This chain connects TRBV7-6 to TRBJ1-1; 8 bases agree with TRBD1. Germline CDR1 SGHVS, CDR2 FNYEAQ. This CDR3 contains 14 residues. V was clipped by 3 bases and J by 2 bases; unmatched bases: 2. CDR3 bases: TGTGCCAGCAGCTTCGACAGGGGTAACACTGAAGCTTTCTTT. Translating gives CASSFDRGNTEAFF. The entire variable domain, with the rest obtained from reference TRBV7-6 and TRBJ1-1, is as follows: GAGVSQSPRYKVTKRGQDVALRCDPISGHVSLYWYRQALGQGPEFLTYFNYEAQQDKSGLPNDRFSAERPEGSISTLTIQRTEQRDSAMYRCASSFDRGNTEAFFGQGTRLTVV.

The chain is built from TRBV6-5 and TRBJ1-5, with unresolved D. CDR1 MNHEY and CDR2 SVGAGI come from the germline V gene. The CDR3 totals 14 residues. Trimming left V 0 bases short and J 6 bases short, with 9 bases between. The CDR3 nucleotides read TGTGCCAGCAGTTACTCGATAGTGGCTCAGCCCCAGCATTTT. It translates to CASSYSIVAQPQHF.

This chain links TRBV5-8 with TRBJ1-1; 8 bases are a match to TRBD1. V was pared by 0 bases and J by 3 bases, with 4 bases of the junction left unmatched. Germline assignment: CDR1 SGHTS and CDR2 YDEGEE. The CDR3 is made up of 15 amino acids. This CDR3 reads CASSLDGTGYTEAFF. The CDR3, as DNA: TGTGCCAGCAGCTTGGATGGGACAGGTTACACTGAAGCTTTCTTT.

This chain links TRBV15 with TRBJ2-2; D is tentatively TRBD1 or TRBD2 (5 bases each). CDR1 and CDR2 from the germline V gene are LNHNV and YYDKDF (reference sequence). The CDR3 contains 16 residues. With 3 bases removed from V and 1 base from J, the gap between germline ends came to 12 bases. DNA of the CDR3: TGTGCCACCAGCAGTCCCGGGACCGTGAACACCGGGGAGCTGTTTTTT. This sequence encodes CATSSPGTVNTGELFF.

V and J are TRBV6-5 and TRBJ1-2; 7 bases align to TRBD1. Germline assignment: CDR1 MNHEY and CDR2 SVGAGI. The V segment lost 7 bases and the J segment 4 bases; nucleotides outside the gene matches: 9. This CDR3 has 14 amino acids. CDR3 residues: CASTPRGRIYGYTF. CDR3 bases: TGTGCCAGCACCCCAAGGGGGCGCATCTATGGCTACACCTTC.

On this clone itself: Other DNA sequences in this specimen translate into the identical CDR3. V gene TRBV30 combines with J gene TRBJ1-1; no firm D call. Germline V lookup: CDR1 GTSNPN, CDR2 SVGIG (reference sequence). V lost 0 bases, J lost 7 bases, and 6 bases lay in between. The CDR3 spans 11 residues. CDR3 loop: CAWSVLGEAFF. The CDR3 DNA reads TGTGCCTGGAGTGTACTGGGTGAAGCTTTCTTT.

The chain has TRBV11-2 and TRBJ2-1; D remains ambiguous. CDR3 size: 12 residues. The V gene's germline CDR1 is SGHAT and CDR2 FQNNGV. V lost 2 bases to trimming and J lost 8 bases, with 7 bases between them. In nucleotides, the CDR3 is TGTGCCAGCAGCTTATCGATACATGAGCAGTTCTTC. Protein sequence: CASSLSIHEQFF.

This rearrangement joins TRBV20-1 to TRBJ2-7; tentative D call: TRBD2 (6 bases). The V gene lost 3 bases and the J gene lost 3 bases, with 6 bases spanning the gap. CDR1 is DFQATT, CDR2 SNEGSKA, per germline (reference sequence). The CDR3 loop spans 11 amino acids. CDR3 nucleotide sequence: TGCAGTGCTAGGACTAGCTACGAGCAGTACTTC. It translates to CSARTSYEQYF.

V is TRBV5-1 and J is TRBJ1-2, with TRBD1 matching 7 bases. The CDR3 has 14 amino acids. In germline, CDR1 is SGHRS, CDR2 YFSETQ. V gave up 4 bases and J gave up 7 bases; unmatched junction bases: 10. The CDR3 coding sequence is TGCGCCAGCAGCACCGGGACAGAGGCTGCTGGCTACACCTTC. It yields the protein CASSTGTEAAGYTF. Full variable domain (remainder filled in from reference TRBV5-1 and TRBJ1-2): KAGVTQTPRYLIKTRGQQVTLSCSPISGHRSVSWYQQTPGQGLQFLFEYFSETQRNKGNFPGRFSGRQFSNSRSEMNVSTLELGDSALYLCASSTGTEAAGYTFGSGTRLTVV.

The chain couples TRBV4-1 to TRBJ2-7; tentative D call: TRBD2 (6 bases). CDR1 MGHRA and CDR2 YSYEKL come from the germline V gene. Between the trimmed V and J ends, which lost 4 bases and 0 bases, there was a span of 13 bases. This CDR3 has 15 residues. CDR3 loop: CASSPRDGSSYEQYF. In nucleotides, the CDR3 is TGCGCCAGCAGCCCCCGGGACGGGAGCTCCTACGAGCAGTACTTC.

This clone was recorded once. V gene TRBV10-3 combines with J gene TRBJ2-3, with no clear D. The CDR3 covers 11 residues. Trimming took off 6 bases at V and 3 bases at J, with 4 bases between the two ends. Germline CDR1 ENHRY, CDR2 SYGVKD. The CDR3 DNA follows: TGTGCCATCAGACAGACAGATACGCAGTATTTT. This codes for CAIRQTDTQYF.